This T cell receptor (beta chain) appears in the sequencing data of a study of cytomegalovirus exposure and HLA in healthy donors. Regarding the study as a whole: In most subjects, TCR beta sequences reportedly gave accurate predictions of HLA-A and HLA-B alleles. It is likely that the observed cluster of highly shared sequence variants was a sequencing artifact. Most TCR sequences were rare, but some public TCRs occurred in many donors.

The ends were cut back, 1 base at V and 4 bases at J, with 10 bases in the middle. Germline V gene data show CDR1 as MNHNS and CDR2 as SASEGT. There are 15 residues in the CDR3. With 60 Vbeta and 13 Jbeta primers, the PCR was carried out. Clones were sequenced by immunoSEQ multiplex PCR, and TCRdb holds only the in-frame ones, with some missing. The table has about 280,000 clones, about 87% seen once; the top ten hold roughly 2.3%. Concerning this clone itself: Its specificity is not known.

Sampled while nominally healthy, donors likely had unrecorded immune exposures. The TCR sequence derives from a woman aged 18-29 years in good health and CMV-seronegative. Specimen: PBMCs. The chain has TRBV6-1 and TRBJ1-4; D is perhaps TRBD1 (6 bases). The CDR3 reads CASSEGPGDNEKLFF. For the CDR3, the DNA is TGTGCCAGCAGTGAAGGTCCAGGGGATAATGAAAAACTGTTTTTT.